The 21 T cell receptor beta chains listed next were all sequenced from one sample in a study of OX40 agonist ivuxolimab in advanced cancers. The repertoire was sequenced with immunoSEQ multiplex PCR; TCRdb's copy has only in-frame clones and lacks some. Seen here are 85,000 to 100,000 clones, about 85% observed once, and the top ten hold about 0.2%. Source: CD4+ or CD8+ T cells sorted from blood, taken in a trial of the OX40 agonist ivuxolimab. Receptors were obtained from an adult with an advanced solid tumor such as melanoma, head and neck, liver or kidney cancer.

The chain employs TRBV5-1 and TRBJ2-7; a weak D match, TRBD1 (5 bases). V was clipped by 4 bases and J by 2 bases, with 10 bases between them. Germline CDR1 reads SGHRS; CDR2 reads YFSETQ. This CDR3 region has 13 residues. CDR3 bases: TGCGCCAGCAGCCTGGACAATACCTACGAGCAGTACTTC. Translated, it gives CASSLDNTYEQYF.

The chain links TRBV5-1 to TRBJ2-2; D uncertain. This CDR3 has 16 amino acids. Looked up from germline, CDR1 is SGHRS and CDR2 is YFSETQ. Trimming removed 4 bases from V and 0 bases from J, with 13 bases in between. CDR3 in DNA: TGCGCCAGCAGCGTACCGGGCCCTACGAACACCGGGGAGCTGTTTTTT. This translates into CASSVPGPTNTGELFF.

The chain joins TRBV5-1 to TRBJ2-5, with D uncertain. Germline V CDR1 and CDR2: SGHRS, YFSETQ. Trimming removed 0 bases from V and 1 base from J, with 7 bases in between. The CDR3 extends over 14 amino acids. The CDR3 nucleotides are TGCGCCAGCAGCTTGGGACAAAGCCAAGAGACCCAGTACTTC. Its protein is CASSLGQSQETQYF.

CDR3 protein: CASSPHARDTAQYF. CDR3 coding DNA: TGTGCCAGCAGCCCCCACGCCCGAGACACGGCGCAGTATTTT. The rearrangement joins TRBV7-3 to TRBJ2-3, with D hard to call. Germline V gene lookup returns CDR1 SGHTA and CDR2 FQGTGA. The CDR3 has 14 residues. With 5 bases removed from V and 10 bases from J, the gap between germline ends came to 19 bases.

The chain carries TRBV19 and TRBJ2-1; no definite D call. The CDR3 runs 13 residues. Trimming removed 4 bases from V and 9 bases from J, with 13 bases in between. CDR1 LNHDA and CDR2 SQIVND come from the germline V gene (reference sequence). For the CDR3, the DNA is TGTGCCAGTAGTAGCGCAGGAGTCAGTGAGCAGTTCTTC. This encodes CASSSAGVSEQFF. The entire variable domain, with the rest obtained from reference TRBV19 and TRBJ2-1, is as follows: DGGITQSPKYLFRKEGQNVTLSCEQNLNHDAMYWYRQDPGQGLRLIYYSQIVNDFQKGDIAEGYSVSREKKESFPLTVTSAQKNPTAFYLCASSSAGVSEQFFGPGTRLTVL.

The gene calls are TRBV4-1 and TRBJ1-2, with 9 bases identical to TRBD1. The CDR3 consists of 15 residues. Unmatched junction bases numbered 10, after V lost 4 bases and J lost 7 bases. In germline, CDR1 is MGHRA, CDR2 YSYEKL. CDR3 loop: CASSPEATGGIGYTF. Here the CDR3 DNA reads TGCGCCAGCAGCCCGGAAGCGACAGGGGGAATTGGCTACACCTTC.

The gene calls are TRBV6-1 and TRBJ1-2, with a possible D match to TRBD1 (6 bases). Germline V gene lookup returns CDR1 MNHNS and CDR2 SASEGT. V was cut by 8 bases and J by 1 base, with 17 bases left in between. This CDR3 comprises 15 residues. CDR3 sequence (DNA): TGTGCCAGCCGAAATCCGGGACAAGATAACTATGGCTACACCTTC. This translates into CASRNPGQDNYGYTF.

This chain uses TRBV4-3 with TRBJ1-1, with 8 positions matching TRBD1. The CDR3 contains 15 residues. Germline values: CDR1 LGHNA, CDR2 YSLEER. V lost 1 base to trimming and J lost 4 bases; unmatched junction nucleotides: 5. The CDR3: CASSQVGQGATEAFF. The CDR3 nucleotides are TGCGCCAGCAGCCAAGTAGGGCAGGGGGCCACTGAAGCTTTCTTT.

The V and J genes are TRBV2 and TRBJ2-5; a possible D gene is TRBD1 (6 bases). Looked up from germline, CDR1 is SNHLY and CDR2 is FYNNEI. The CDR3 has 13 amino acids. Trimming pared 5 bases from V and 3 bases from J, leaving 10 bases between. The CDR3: CASSYRVEETQYF. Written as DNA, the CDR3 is TGTGCCAGCAGTTACAGGGTCGAAGAGACCCAGTACTTC.

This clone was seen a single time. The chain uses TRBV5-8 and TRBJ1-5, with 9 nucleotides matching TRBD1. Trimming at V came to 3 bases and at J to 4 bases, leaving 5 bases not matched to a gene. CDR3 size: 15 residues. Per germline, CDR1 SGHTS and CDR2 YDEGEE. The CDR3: CASSYGTGWNQPQHF. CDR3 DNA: TGTGCCAGCAGCTACGGGACAGGGTGGAATCAGCCCCAGCATTTT. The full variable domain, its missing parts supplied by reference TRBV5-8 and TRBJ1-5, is EAGVTQSPTHLIKTRGQQATLRCSPISGHTSVYWYQQALGLGLQFLLWYDEGEERNRGNFPPRFSGRQFPNYSSELNVNALELEDSALYLCASSYGTGWNQPQHFGDGTRLSIL.

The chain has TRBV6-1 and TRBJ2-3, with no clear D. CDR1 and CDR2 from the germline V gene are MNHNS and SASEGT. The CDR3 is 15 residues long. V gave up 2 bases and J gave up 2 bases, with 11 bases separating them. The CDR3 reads CASSELHFNTDTQYF. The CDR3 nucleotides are TGTGCCAGCAGTGAATTGCACTTTAACACAGATACGCAGTATTTT.

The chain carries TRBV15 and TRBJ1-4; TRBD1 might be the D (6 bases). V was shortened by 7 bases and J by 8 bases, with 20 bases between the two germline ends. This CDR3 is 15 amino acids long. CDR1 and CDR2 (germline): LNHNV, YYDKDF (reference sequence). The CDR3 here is CATNRYAGVGEKLFF. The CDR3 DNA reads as TGTGCCACCAACCGATATGCAGGGGTAGGCGAAAAACTGTTTTTT.

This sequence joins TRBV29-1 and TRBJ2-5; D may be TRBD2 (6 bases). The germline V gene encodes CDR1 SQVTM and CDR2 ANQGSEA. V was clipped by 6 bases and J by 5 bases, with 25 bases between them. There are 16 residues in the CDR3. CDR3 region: CSVAPGLQSFGETQYF. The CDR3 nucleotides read TGCAGCGTAGCACCGGGACTGCAGAGTTTCGGGGAGACCCAGTACTTC.

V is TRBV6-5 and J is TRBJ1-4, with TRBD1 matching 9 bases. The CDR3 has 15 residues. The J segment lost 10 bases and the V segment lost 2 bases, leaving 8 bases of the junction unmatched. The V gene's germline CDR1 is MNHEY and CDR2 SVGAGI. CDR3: CASSYQTGGYSKLFF. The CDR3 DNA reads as TGTGCCAGCAGTTACCAGACAGGGGGGTATTCAAAACTGTTTTTT.

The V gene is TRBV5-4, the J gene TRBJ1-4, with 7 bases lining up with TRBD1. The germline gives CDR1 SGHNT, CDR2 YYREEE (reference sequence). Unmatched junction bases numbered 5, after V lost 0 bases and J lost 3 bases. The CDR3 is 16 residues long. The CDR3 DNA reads TGTGCCAGCAGCTTGGGAGGGGGCATGGCTAATGAAAAACTGTTTTTT. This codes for CASSLGGGMANEKLFF. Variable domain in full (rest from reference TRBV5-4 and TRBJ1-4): ETGVTQSPTHLIKTRGQQVTLRCSSQSGHNTVSWYQQALGQGPQFIFQYYREEENGRGNFPPRFSGLQFPNYSSELNVNALELDDSALYLCASSLGGGMANEKLFFGSGTQLSVL.

The chain's CDR3 is CSARVGTEAFF. CDR3 coding DNA: TGCAGTGCTAGGGTAGGAACTGAAGCTTTCTTT. This chain links TRBV20-1 with TRBJ1-1; D gene uncertain. Germline V gene data show CDR1 as DFQATT and CDR2 as SNEGSKA (reference sequence). Trimming left V 3 bases short and J 5 bases short, with 7 bases between. The CDR3 is 11 amino acids.

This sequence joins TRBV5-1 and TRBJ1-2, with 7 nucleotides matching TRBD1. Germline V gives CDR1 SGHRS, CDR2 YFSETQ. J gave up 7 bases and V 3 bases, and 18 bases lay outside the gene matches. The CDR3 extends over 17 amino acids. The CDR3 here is CASSSLTGQPTSGGYTF. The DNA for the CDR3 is TGCGCCAGCAGCTCGCTGACGGGACAGCCTACCTCGGGTGGCTACACCTTC.

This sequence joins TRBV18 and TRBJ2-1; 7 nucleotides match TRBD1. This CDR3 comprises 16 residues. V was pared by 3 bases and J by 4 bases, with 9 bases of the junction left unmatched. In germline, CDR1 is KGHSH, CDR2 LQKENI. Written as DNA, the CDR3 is TGTGCCAGCTCACCCCAGACAGGGAATAGATACAATGAGCAGTTCTTC. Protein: CASSPQTGNRYNEQFF.

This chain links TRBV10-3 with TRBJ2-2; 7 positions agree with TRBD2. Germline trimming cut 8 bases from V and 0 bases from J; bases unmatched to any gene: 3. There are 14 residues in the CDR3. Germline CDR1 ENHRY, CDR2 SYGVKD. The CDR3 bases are TGTGCCATCCGGCGGGGGACGAACACCGGGGAGCTGTTTTTT. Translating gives CAIRRGTNTGELFF.

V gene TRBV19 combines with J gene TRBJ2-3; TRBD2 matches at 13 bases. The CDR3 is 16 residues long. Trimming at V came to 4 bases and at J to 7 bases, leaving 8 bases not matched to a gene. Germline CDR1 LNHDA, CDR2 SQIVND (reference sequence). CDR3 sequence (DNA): TGTGCCAGTAGTACTGGACTAGCGGGAGCAATGAATACGCAGTATTTT. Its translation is CASSTGLAGAMNTQYF. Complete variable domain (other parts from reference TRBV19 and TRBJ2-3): DGGITQSPKYLFRKEGQNVTLSCEQNLNHDAMYWYRQDPGQGLRLIYYSQIVNDFQKGDIAEGYSVSREKKESFPLTVTSAQKNPTAFYLCASSTGLAGAMNTQYFGPGTRLTVL.

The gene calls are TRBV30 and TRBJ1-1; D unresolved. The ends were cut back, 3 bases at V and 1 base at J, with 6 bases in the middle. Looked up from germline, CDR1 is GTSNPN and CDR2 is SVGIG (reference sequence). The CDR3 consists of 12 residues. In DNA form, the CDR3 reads TGTGCCTGGAGAAGTGGGAACACTGAAGCTTTCTTT. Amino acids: CAWRSGNTEAFF.